Listed below are T cell receptor beta chains from one sample, sequenced in a study of blood T cell repertoires in COVID-19. Here immunoSEQ multiplex PCR was the method, and the copy in TCRdb shows in-frame clones only, minus some. The sample has 100,000 to 120,000 clones, about 85% seen once. The sample taken for sequencing was peripheral blood. These receptors were collected from a woman in her fifties or sixties with COVID-19, enrolled during active disease. Both conserved end residues are part of each CDR3. The D gene is left open where the match is weak. Where a row states a size, it is once, few, many or the class of an expanded clone; other rows omit it.

CDR3 length	V gene	J gene	clone size	D gene	CDR3 protein	CDR3 DNA
17	TRBV19	TRBJ2-1	NA	TRBD2	CASSIDVRGSGRDEQFF	TGTGCCAGTAGTATAGATGTCCGGGGTAGCGGGCGGGATGAGCAGTTCTTC
14	TRBV27	TRBJ2-7	NA	TRBD2	CASSSRRGFYEQYF	TGTGCCAGCAGTTCCAGGCGGGGGTTCTACGAGCAGTACTTC
17	TRBV10-1	TRBJ2-1	NA	TRBD2	CASSEPPGLAGRNEQFF	TGCGCCAGCAGTGAGCCTCCGGGACTAGCGGGACGGAATGAGCAGTTCTTC
14	TRBV6-1	TRBJ1-5	NA	NA	CASSERGAIQPQHF	TGTGCCAGCAGTGAACGGGGGGCTATTCAGCCCCAGCATTTT
16	TRBV3-1/TRBV3-2	TRBJ1-1	NA	TRBD1	CASSRPGDRGNTEAFF	TGTGCCAGCAGCCGCCCCGGGGACAGGGGGAACACTGAAGCTTTCTTT
16	TRBV15	TRBJ2-3	NA	TRBD2	CATSIGTSGGLDTQYF	TGTGCCACCAGCATTGGGACTAGCGGGGGACTCGATACGCAGTATTTT
14	TRBV27	TRBJ2-7	NA	NA	CASSLLSRPYEQYF	TGTGCCAGCAGTTTGCTGTCTAGACCCTACGAGCAGTACTTC
15	TRBV7-2	TRBJ2-1	NA	NA	CASSSASGYYNEQFF	TGTGCCAGCAGCTCCGCAAGCGGCTATTACAATGAGCAGTTCTTC
13	TRBV7-2	TRBJ1-5	NA	NA	CASSTRGNQPQHF	TGTGCCAGCAGCACGAGGGGCAATCAGCCCCAGCATTTT
14	TRBV2	TRBJ1-5	NA	TRBD1	CASSGQGGNQPQHF	TGTGCCAGCAGTGGACAGGGCGGCAATCAGCCCCAGCATTTT
14	TRBV30	TRBJ2-7	NA	NA	CAWSVGGSSYEQYF	TGTGCCTGGAGTGTGGGGGGTAGCTCCTACGAGCAGTACTTC
13	TRBV25-1	TRBJ1-2	few	NA	CASSETGDNGYTF	TGTGCCAGCAGTGAAACCGGGGACAATGGCTACACCTTC
14	TRBV11-1	TRBJ1-6	NA	NA	CASSLEEQGVALHF	TGTGCCAGCAGCTTAGAAGAGCAGGGTGTGGCCCTCCACTTT
14	TRBV2	TRBJ1-2	NA	NA	CASSESPQGFGYTF	TGTGCCAGCAGTGAAAGCCCGCAGGGCTTTGGCTACACCTTC
15	TRBV6-2/TRBV6-3	TRBJ1-4	NA	NA	CASSYSVAGHEKLFF	TGTGCCAGCAGTTACTCGGTGGCAGGGCATGAAAAACTGTTTTTT
17	TRBV7-6	TRBJ1-4	NA	NA	CASSLAPRRGGDEKLFF	TGTGCCAGCAGCTTAGCACCCCGTAGAGGAGGGGATGAAAAACTGTTTTTT
15	TRBV6-1	TRBJ1-3	NA	NA	CASSEIGGSGNTIYF	TGTGCCAGCAGTGAGATAGGGGGATCTGGAAACACCATATATTTT
12	TRBV6-5	TRBJ1-2	NA	TRBD1	CASSSDRDGYTF	TGTGCCAGCAGTTCGGACAGGGACGGCTACACCTTC
12	TRBV11-2	TRBJ2-7	once	NA	CASNGQIYEQYF	TGTGCCAGCAACGGACAGATCTACGAGCAGTACTTC
15	TRBV3-1/TRBV3-2	TRBJ1-4	NA	NA	CASSQDPGANEKLFF	TGTGCCAGCAGCCAAGATCCGGGGGCTAATGAAAAACTGTTTTTT
14	TRBV5-1	TRBJ1-1	NA	NA	CASSWVSEGTEAFF	TGCGCCAGCAGCTGGGTTTCGGAGGGGACTGAAGCTTTCTTT
13	TRBV10-3	TRBJ2-5	NA	NA	CAISPDRKETQYF	TGTGCCATCAGTCCGGACAGAAAAGAGACCCAGTACTTC
16	TRBV6-5	TRBJ1-5	NA	NA	CASSYSADTSNQPQHF	TGTGCCAGCAGTTACTCGGCCGACACCAGCAATCAGCCCCAGCATTTT
15	TRBV19	TRBJ1-2	once	TRBD1	CASSPRDRGPHGYTF	TGTGCCAGTAGTCCCCGGGACAGGGGGCCCCATGGCTACACCTTC
17	TRBV9	TRBJ2-4	NA	TRBD1	CASSVGSDRGTKNIQYF	TGTGCCAGCAGCGTAGGATCGGACAGGGGGACCAAAAACATTCAGTACTTC
14	TRBV24-1	TRBJ1-2	NA	NA	CATSDSGYSYGYTF	TGTGCCACCAGTGACTCAGGGTACTCCTATGGCTACACCTTC
14	TRBV2	TRBJ2-1	NA	TRBD1	CASPKGASYNEQFF	TGTGCCAGCCCTAAGGGGGCTAGTTACAATGAGCAGTTCTTC
14	TRBV19	TRBJ1-1	NA	TRBD1	CASTADRVYTEAFF	TGTGCCAGTACCGCGGACAGGGTGTACACTGAAGCTTTCTTT
14	TRBV9	TRBJ1-5	NA	TRBD1	CASSAGQGNQPQHF	TGTGCCAGCAGCGCAGGACAGGGCAATCAGCCCCAGCATTTT
17	TRBV21-1	TRBJ1-4	NA	NA	CASSRKMRGQRNEKLFF	TGTGCCAGCAGCAGGAAGATGCGTGGGCAGAGAAATGAAAAACTGTTTTTT
12	TRBV28	TRBJ1-1	NA	NA	CASRPGVAEAFF	TGTGCCAGCAGACCAGGGGTGGCTGAAGCTTTCTTT
14	TRBV2	TRBJ1-6	NA	NA	CASSLGQRNSPLHF	TGTGCCAGCAGTCTCGGACAGCGGAATTCACCCCTCCACTTT
15	TRBV27	TRBJ1-4	NA	NA	CASSFYRATNEKLFF	TGTGCCAGCAGTTTCTACAGGGCAACTAATGAAAAACTGTTTTTT
14	TRBV19	TRBJ2-3	NA	TRBD1	CASRRTGGPDTQYF	TGTGCCAGTAGGAGAACAGGGGGGCCGGATACGCAGTATTTT
14	TRBV11-2	TRBJ1-3	NA	NA	CASSFQDSGNTIYF	TGTGCCAGCAGCTTTCAGGACTCTGGAAACACCATATATTTT
13	TRBV19	TRBJ1-1	NA	NA	CASSISGNTEAFF	TGTGCCAGTAGTATTTCGGGGAACACTGAAGCTTTCTTT
16	TRBV4-1	TRBJ2-7	NA	TRBD2	CASSPRGGAEIAEQYF	TGCGCCAGCAGCCCCCGCGGGGGGGCGGAAATAGCCGAGCAGTACTTC
14	TRBV9	TRBJ2-7	few	TRBD1	CASSVVGQGSEQYF	TGTGCCAGCAGCGTAGTGGGACAGGGCTCCGAGCAGTACTTC
13	TRBV4-1	TRBJ1-2	NA	NA	CASSQGADYGYTF	TGCGCCAGCAGCCAGGGAGCGGACTATGGCTACACCTTC
18	TRBV2	TRBJ1-1	NA	NA	CASSEAPPGSTQRTEAFF	TGTGCCAGCAGTGAAGCTCCACCGGGCTCTACCCAGCGGACTGAAGCTTTCTTT
16	TRBV19	TRBJ2-3	NA	TRBD2	CASSRLAGGPTDTQYF	TGTGCCAGTAGCCGACTAGCGGGGGGGCCCACAGATACGCAGTATTTT
14	TRBV28	TRBJ1-1	NA	TRBD1	CASSPRGPNTEAFF	TGTGCCAGCAGTCCCAGGGGGCCGAACACTGAAGCTTTCTTT
15	TRBV5-4	TRBJ1-2	NA	TRBD1	CAIRSRGSPLYGYTF	TGTGCCATTCGCAGCAGGGGGAGTCCCCTCTATGGCTACACCTTC
14	TRBV2	TRBJ1-5	NA	NA	CASSFQGSNQPQHF	TGTGCCAGCAGTTTTCAGGGGAGCAATCAGCCCCAGCATTTT
15	TRBV7-2	TRBJ1-1	once	TRBD1	CASSLEGGGYTEAFF	TGTGCCAGCAGCTTAGAAGGAGGGGGCTACACTGAAGCTTTCTTT
15	TRBV16	TRBJ1-2	NA	NA	CASSQWAVGNYGYTF	TGTGCCAGCAGCCAATGGGCAGTTGGGAACTATGGCTACACCTTC
15	TRBV9	TRBJ2-3	NA	TRBD1	CASSATEDRADTQYF	TGTGCCAGCAGCGCTACCGAAGACAGGGCAGATACGCAGTATTTT
15	TRBV6-1	TRBJ2-7	NA	TRBD2	CASSDSLAGGRFSFF	TGTGCCAGCAGTGATAGCCTAGCGGGGGGCCGCTTTTCGTTTTTC
15	TRBV6-2/TRBV6-3	TRBJ2-3	few	TRBD1	CASSYSGQATDTQYF	TGTGCCAGCAGTTACTCCGGACAGGCCACAGATACGCAGTATTTT
14	TRBV5-1	TRBJ1-1	many	NA	CASSALLNNTEAFF	TGCGCCAGCAGCGCCCTTCTAAACAACACTGAAGCTTTCTTT